This is a list of T cell receptor beta chains from one sample in a study of T cells in Graves' hyperthyroidism and ophthalmopathy. MiXCR was run by TCRdb on the multiplex PCR reads, yielding one entry per CDR3 protein. Of fewer than 450,000 distinct CDR3 sequences in the sample, around a sixth were seen once. Sequenced material: blood. These receptors originate from a man aged 18 to 30 with Graves' ophthalmopathy. CDR3s include the opening cysteine and the closing phenylalanine or tryptophan. D genes are given only for firm matches. Only part of the rows carry a size: once, few, many, or a class if the clone is expanded.

TRBV6-2/TRBV6-3	13	few	-	TRBJ2-7	CASSFASHPEQYF	TGTGCCAGCAGTTTCGCTAGCCATCCCGAGCAGTACTTC
TRBV7-2	13	many	-	TRBJ2-2	CASSLGGVGELFF	TGTGCCAGCAGCTTAGGTGGAGTCGGGGAGCTGTTTTTT
TRBV4-1	14	few	-	TRBJ2-7	CASSLSRGGSEQYF	TGCGCCAGCAGCCTCAGCAGGGGGGGCTCCGAGCAGTACTTC
TRBV20-1	13	few	TRBD1	TRBJ1-2	CSAWDRGGYGYTF	TGCAGTGCTTGGGACAGGGGGGGCTATGGCTACACCTTC
TRBV28	15	many	TRBD1	TRBJ2-7	CASSLLQGFSYEQYF	TGTGCCAGCAGTTTATTACAGGGGTTTAGTTACGAGCAGTACTTC
TRBV18	15	many	-	TRBJ1-2	CASSPTQSGAGGYTF	TGTGCCAGCTCACCTACCCAATCCGGTGCAGGTGGCTACACCTTC
TRBV5-5	13	few	TRBD1	TRBJ1-1	CASRWTGDLEALF	TGTGCCAGCAGGTGGACAGGGGACCTTGAAGCTCTCTTT
TRBV7-7	14	few	TRBD1	TRBJ2-5	CASSLDRFGETQYF	TGTGCTAGCAGCTTGGACAGGTTTGGGGAGACCCAGTACTTC
TRBV3-1	14	-	-	TRBJ2-7	CASSQATGTYEQYF	TGTGCCAGCAGCCAGGCTACGGGGACCTACGAGCAGTACTTC
TRBV20-1	15	few	-	TRBJ2-5	CSARVTAGPQETRYF	TGCAGTGCTAGAGTGACGGCGGGGCCCCAAGAGACCCGGTACTTC
TRBV3-1	15	many	-	TRBJ2-1	CASSHSPGSYNEQFF	TGTGCCAGCAGCCATTCGCCCGGGTCCTACAATGAGCAGTTCTTC
TRBV6-1	14	many	TRBD1	TRBJ1-2	CASITGTAGYGYTF	TGTGCCAGCATTACCGGGACAGCGGGCTATGGCTACACCTTC
TRBV2	14	many	-	TRBJ2-3	CASSAEGRTDTQYF	TGTGCCAGCAGTGCAGAGGGGCGCACAGATACGCAGTATTTT
TRBV6-1	14	many	TRBD2	TRBJ2-7	CASRPGGLSYEQYF	TGTGCCAGCAGGCCGGGGGGTTTGAGCTACGAGCAGTACTTC
TRBV5-1	11	many	-	TRBJ1-1	CASSSESGAFF	TGCGCCAGCAGCAGTGAATCAGGCGCTTTCTTT
TRBV20-1	12	many	-	TRBJ1-1	CSARVGDAEAFF	TGCAGTGCTAGAGTCGGAGACGCTGAAGCTTTCTTT
TRBV13	13	few	-	TRBJ1-1	CASSLGLGGEAFF	TGTGCCAGCAGCTTAGGCCTAGGGGGTGAAGCTTTCTTT
TRBV11-2	14	many	-	TRBJ1-2	CASSLTDGNYGYTF	TGTGCCAGCAGCTTAACCGACGGTAACTATGGCTACACCTTC
TRBV20-1	10	many	-	TRBJ1-2	CSAHNYGYTF	TGCAGTGCGCATAACTATGGCTACACCTTC
TRBV29-1	13	few	TRBD2	TRBJ2-5	CSVDGTSGGPQYF	TGCAGCGTTGATGGGACTAGCGGCGGACCCCAGTACTTC
TRBV2	13	many	-	TRBJ1-2	CAITRGTNYGYTF	TGTGCCATCACGAGGGGTACTAACTATGGCTACACCTTC
TRBV6-1	15	many	TRBD1	TRBJ1-2	CASSSSSGGNYGYTF	TGTGCCAGCAGTTCATCCTCAGGGGGAAACTATGGCTACACCTTC
TRBV6-1	16	few	-	TRBJ1-5	CASSLAGALSNQPQHF	TGTGCCAGCTCACTGGCGGGGGCACTTAGCAATCAGCCCCAGCATTTT
TRBV29-1	12	-	-	TRBJ1-2	CSDHSGNYGYTF	TGCAGCGACCACTCGGGGAACTATGGCTACACCTTC
TRBV14	15	-	TRBD2	TRBJ2-1	CASSQTSGTYNEQFF	TGTGCCAGCAGCCAAACTAGCGGAACCTACAATGAGCAGTTCTTC
TRBV9	15	once	-	TRBJ1-2	CASSAIKGQFYGYTF	TGTGCCAGCAGCGCCATCAAAGGACAATTCTATGGCTACACCTTC
TRBV28	12	many	-	TRBJ2-5	CASSFQEGHQYF	TGTGCCAGCAGTTTCCAGGAGGGACACCAGTACTTC
TRBV12-3/TRBV12-4	17	many	-	TRBJ1-5	CASSPRGRAASNQPQHF	TGTGCCAGCAGTCCCCGGGGAAGGGCGGCTAGCAATCAGCCCCAGCATTTT
TRBV19	14	few	TRBD1	TRBJ1-1	CASSTTGQLAEAFF	TGTGCCAGTAGTACCACGGGACAGCTAGCTGAAGCTTTCTTT
TRBV5-1	13	-	-	TRBJ2-3	CASSLERADTQYF	TGCGCCAGCAGCTTGGAGCGCGCAGATACGCAGTATTTT
TRBV10-3	19	many	-	TRBJ2-5	CAISDLGRSLRPERETQYF	TGTGCCATCAGTGATTTAGGGAGGTCCCTCCGCCCAGAGAGGGAGACCCAGTACTTC
TRBV12-3/TRBV12-4	11	many	-	TRBJ2-7	CASSTAYEQYF	TGTGCCAGCAGTACAGCCTACGAGCAGTACTTC
TRBV27	14	many	-	TRBJ1-2	CASSSQPEFYGYTF	TGTGCCAGCAGTTCGCAACCAGAATTCTATGGCTACACCTTC
TRBV7-9	10	many	-	TRBJ1-4	CASSGEKLFF	TGTGCCAGCAGCGGTGAAAAACTGTTTTTT
TRBV29-1	14	many	TRBD1	TRBJ1-2	CSVEDWTGDYGYTF	TGCAGCGTTGAAGATTGGACAGGAGACTATGGCTACACCTTC
TRBV6-2/TRBV6-3	16	-	TRBD1	TRBJ2-1	CASSYRIGTAYNEQFF	TGTGCCAGCAGTTATCGTATAGGGACAGCCTACAATGAGCAGTTCTTC
TRBV29-1	12	few	-	TRBJ1-4	CSVASGDEKLFF	TGCAGCGTTGCCTCCGGGGATGAAAAACTGTTTTTT
TRBV6-5	13	few	-	TRBJ1-1	CASSYTVNTEAFF	TGTGCCAGCAGTTACACAGTGAACACTGAAGCTTTCTTT
TRBV5-1	17	-	TRBD1	TRBJ2-5	CASSPTAGTGYQETQYF	TGCGCCAGCAGCCCTACGGCGGGGACAGGATACCAAGAGACCCAGTACTTC
TRBV19	15	many	-	TRBJ1-2	CASSIDIAGMYGYTF	TGTGCCAGTAGTATCGACATAGCAGGGATGTATGGCTACACCTTC
TRBV5-1	15	few	-	TRBJ2-3	CASSLVWEFTDTQYF	TGCGCCAGCAGCTTGGTGTGGGAGTTCACAGATACGCAGTATTTT